These 26 T cell receptor beta chains came from one sample sequenced in a study of shared clonotypes between healthy human individuals. The assay was immunoSEQ multiplex PCR, and TCRdb's table has in-frame clones only and misses some. The data show 2 million to 2.5 million clones, with about 90% seen just once and 0.37% held by the top ten. The material sequenced was naive CD4+ T cells from PBMCs. Subset defined: CD45RA+ positively selected. The receptors come from a man younger than 35 in good health. Some clones in this sample may be carry-over from other donors' samples.

The chain carries TRBV2 and TRBJ1-5, with D unclear. Germline values: CDR1 SNHLY, CDR2 FYNNEI. V was trimmed by 5 bases and J by 0 bases, leaving 8 bases between them. The CDR3 is 14 residues long. Written as DNA, the CDR3 is TGTGCCAGCAGTTACTCCTATAGCAATCAGCCCCAGCATTTT. It encodes CASSYSYSNQPQHF.

The chain links TRBV19 to TRBJ1-5; D is perhaps TRBD1 (5 bases). The germline gives CDR1 LNHDA, CDR2 SQIVND (reference sequence). The ends were cut back, 3 bases at V and 7 bases at J, with 25 bases in the middle. The CDR3 runs 18 residues. This CDR3 reads CASSMKGWGSGVKQPQHF. DNA for the CDR3: TGTGCCAGTAGTATGAAGGGGTGGGGCAGCGGTGTCAAGCAGCCCCAGCATTTT.

The CDR3 reads CASSLGGVPPYEQYF. The CDR3 DNA reads TGTGCCAGCAGCCTAGGTGGCGTGCCGCCCTACGAGCAGTACTTC. The rearrangement uses TRBV7-9 and TRBJ2-7; no clear D gene. The length of the CDR3 is 15 residues. CDR1 is SEHNR and CDR2 is FQNEAQ in the germline V gene (reference sequence). Trimming took 5 bases from V and 2 from J, leaving 16 bases between them.

The CDR3 loop is CSVVKRVPMNTEAFF. The CDR3 bases are TGCAGCGTTGTTAAAAGGGTCCCGATGAACACTGAAGCTTTCTTT. The rearrangement links TRBV29-1 to TRBJ1-1; D is undetermined. The CDR3 extends over 15 amino acids. In germline, CDR1 is SQVTM, CDR2 ANQGSEA. V was cut by 4 bases and J by 0 bases, with 15 bases left in between.

The chain recombines TRBV6-5 with TRBJ1-5; possibly TRBD1 for D (5 bases). Germline CDR1 MNHEY, CDR2 SVGAGI. The ends were cut back, 4 bases at V and 0 bases at J, with 10 bases in the middle. The CDR3 extends over 15 amino acids. The CDR3 sequence is CASSSTGNSNQPQHF. CDR3 sequence (DNA): TGTGCCAGCAGTTCTACAGGAAATAGCAATCAGCCCCAGCATTTT.

The genes are TRBV7-2 and TRBJ2-3, with 7 bases aligning to TRBD2. This CDR3 region has 15 residues. Trimming at V came to 3 bases and at J to 6 bases, leaving 9 bases not matched to a gene. CDR1 is SGHTA, CDR2 FQGNSA, per germline. The CDR3 loop is CASSFRASGVDTQYF. Here the CDR3 DNA reads TGTGCCAGCAGCTTTCGGGCTAGCGGAGTGGATACGCAGTATTTT.

V is TRBV28 and J is TRBJ2-7; possible D gene TRBD2, 5 bases. Trimming left V 6 bases short and J 2 bases short, with 14 bases between. Germline CDR1 reads MDHEN; CDR2 reads SYDVKM. This CDR3 has 14 amino acids. CDR3 coding DNA: TGTGCCAGCAGACCCGAGCGGTTAACCTACGAGCAGTACTTC. Amino acids: CASRPERLTYEQYF.

This chain connects TRBV7-2 to TRBJ2-3; D unclear. CDR1 and CDR2 from the germline V gene are SGHTA and FQGNSA. There are 15 residues in the CDR3. Trimming shortened V by 1 base and J by 1 base, and 9 bases separated the two germline ends. The CDR3 protein is CASSLVWARTDTQYF. The CDR3 coding sequence is TGTGCCAGCAGCTTAGTGTGGGCACGCACAGATACGCAGTATTTT.

V usage is TRBV2 and J usage is TRBJ2-1; TRBD1 might be the D (5 bases). This CDR3 has 13 amino acids. V lost 0 bases and J lost 10, with 10 bases in between. The germline gives CDR1 SNHLY, CDR2 FYNNEI. DNA for the CDR3: TGTGCCAGCAGTGAAGCAGGGGTTAGGGAGCAGTTCTTC. It specifies CASSEAGVREQFF.

The chain links TRBV2 to TRBJ1-4; D not resolved. This CDR3 has 15 amino acids. CDR1 is SNHLY, CDR2 FYNNEI, per germline. V lost 2 bases, J lost 8 bases, and 15 bases lay in between. This CDR3 reads CASSEWVYTSEKLFF. In nucleotides, the CDR3 is TGTGCCAGCAGTGAATGGGTCTATACTTCGGAAAAACTGTTTTTT.

This clone has only a few counts. Other DNA sequences from this sample encode an identical CDR3 as well. J is TRBJ1-5 and V is TRBV30, with D possibly being TRBD1 (6 bases). Germline V gene data show CDR1 as GTSNPN and CDR2 as SVGIG (reference sequence). The CDR3 is 13 amino acids. Trimming removed 4 bases at V and 7 bases at J, with 14 bases between. The chain's CDR3 is CAWNGGHGQPQHF. The CDR3 bases are TGTGCCTGGAACGGGGGGCATGGCCAGCCCCAGCATTTT. Full variable domain (rest looked up from reference TRBV30 and TRBJ1-5): SQTIHQWPATLVQPVGSPLSLECTVEGTSNPNLYWYRQAAGRGLQLLFYSVGIGQISSEVPQNLSASRPQDRQFILSSKKLLLSDSGFYLCAWNGGHGQPQHFGDGTRLSIL.

The V gene is TRBV5-6, the J gene TRBJ2-2; a possible D gene is TRBD1 (6 bases). Germline CDR1 SGHDT, CDR2 YYEEEE. The V end was cut by 2 bases, the J end by 8 bases, with 10 bases between. This CDR3 comprises 13 residues. The CDR3 sequence: CASSFNRVGELFF. CDR3 DNA sequence: TGTGCCAGCAGCTTCAACAGGGTAGGGGAGCTGTTTTTT.

This chain connects TRBV5-1 to TRBJ2-3; TRBD2 matches at 7 bases. Germline V gives CDR1 SGHRS, CDR2 YFSETQ. CDR3 length: 14 residues. Trimming at V came to 5 bases and at J to 4 bases, leaving 7 bases not matched to a gene. DNA of the CDR3: TGCGCCAGCAGGTCGGGAGGTGGAGCAGATACGCAGTATTTT. Its protein product is CASRSGGGADTQYF.

The CDR3, as DNA: TGTGCCAGCAGCTTATTAGGGGACAGGACCGCTTTAGCCAAAAACATTCAGTACTTC. This gives the protein CASSLLGDRTALAKNIQYF. V is TRBV7-8 and J is TRBJ2-4, with TRBD1 identical over 8 bases. CDR3 length: 19 amino acids. With V trimmed by 2 bases and J by 0 bases, 12 bases remained unmatched. CDR1 and CDR2 from the germline V gene are SGHVS and FQNEAQ. The entire variable domain, with the rest obtained from reference TRBV7-8 and TRBJ2-4, is as follows: GAGVSQSPRYKVAKRGQDVALRCDPISGHVSLFWYQQALGQGPEFLTYFQNEAQLDKSGLPSDRFFAERPEGSVSTLKIQRTQQEDSAVYLCASSLLGDRTALAKNIQYFGAGTRLSVL.

The rearrangement joins TRBV11-2 to TRBJ1-6, with TRBD1 as a possible D gene (5 bases). CDR1 and CDR2 from the germline V gene are SGHAT and FQNNGV. Trimming cost V 0 bases and J 8 bases, with 8 bases left between them. The CDR3 totals 14 residues. This chain's CDR3 is CASSLEGTDSPLHF. CDR3 nucleotides: TGTGCCAGCAGCTTAGAAGGGACCGATTCACCCCTCCACTTT.

The chain uses TRBV9 and TRBJ1-2; weak D call: TRBD1 (6 bases). This CDR3 is built from 13 residues. CDR1 SGDLS and CDR2 YYNGEE come from the germline V gene. V was trimmed by 0 bases and J by 8 bases, leaving 11 bases between them. The CDR3 sequence is CASSVADSGGYTF. The CDR3 DNA sequence: TGTGCCAGCAGCGTAGCGGACAGCGGGGGCTACACCTTC.

This clone was seen only a few times. This sequence joins TRBV5-4 and TRBJ1-1, with D tentatively TRBD1 (6 bases). The germline V and J ends were trimmed by 4 bases and 8 bases, with 15 bases remaining between them. This CDR3 has 13 residues. Looked up from germline, CDR1 is SGHNT and CDR2 is YYREEE (reference sequence). The CDR3 bases are TGTGCCAGCAGCCGAGGTCAGGGGTCCGAAGCTTTCTTT. It is translated as CASSRGQGSEAFF.

J is TRBJ2-7 and V is TRBV5-1; 7 bases map to TRBD1. Germline CDR1 is SGHRS and CDR2 is YFSETQ. With V trimmed by 1 base and J by 0 bases, 4 bases remained unmatched. The CDR3 has 15 residues. In DNA, the CDR3 is TGCGCCAGCAGCTTGTCGGGACAGATCTCCTACGAGCAGTACTTC. This gives the protein CASSLSGQISYEQYF.

Details on this clone: The same CDR3 also results from other DNA sequences found in this sample. The chain employs TRBV5-4 and TRBJ2-2; the D gene is possibly TRBD1 (5 bases). The CDR3 contains 15 residues. Germline loops: CDR1 SGHNT, CDR2 YYREEE (reference sequence). Deletions cut 0 bases from V and 3 bases from J, with 9 bases between. Written as DNA, the CDR3 is TGTGCCAGCAGCTTGGGCCAGGGATACACCGGGGAGCTGTTTTTT. As protein: CASSLGQGYTGELFF.

V is TRBV6-1 and J is TRBJ1-5; D unresolved. The CDR3 is 16 residues long. Deletions cut 1 base from V and 4 bases from J, with 14 bases between. Germline-derived CDR1 and CDR2 are MNHNS and SASEGT. The CDR3: CASSEGRKGGNQPQHF. The CDR3, as DNA: TGTGCCAGCAGTGAAGGTCGGAAAGGAGGAAATCAGCCCCAGCATTTT.

V usage is TRBV30 and J usage is TRBJ1-5, with 10 positions matching TRBD1. The CDR3 totals 16 residues. J gave up 7 bases and V 7 bases, and 16 bases lay outside the gene matches. From germline, CDR1 is GTSNPN and CDR2 SVGIG (reference sequence). The CDR3 here is CALINSDRGQGQPQHF. CDR3 DNA: TGTGCCTTAATAAATTCAGACAGGGGGCAAGGACAGCCCCAGCATTTT.

V and J are TRBV29-1 and TRBJ1-1; D might be TRBD1 (5 bases). The CDR3 loop spans 13 amino acids. Trimming cost V 4 bases and J 0 bases, with 9 bases left between them. Germline-derived CDR1 and CDR2 are SQVTM and ANQGSEA. This CDR3 reads CSVGQLLNTEAFF. The CDR3 DNA reads TGCAGCGTTGGACAGTTATTGAACACTGAAGCTTTCTTT.

This clone was counted once. The gene calls are TRBV4-3 and TRBJ1-6, with 8 bases identical to TRBD1. J gave up 6 bases and V 0 bases, and 7 bases lay outside the gene matches. Germline CDR1 and CDR2: LGHNA and YSLEER. This CDR3 has 17 residues. CDR3 coding DNA: TGCGCCAGCAGCCAAGAACATCACAGGGGGTCTAATTCACCCCTCCACTTT. Encoded protein: CASSQEHHRGSNSPLHF.

This chain's CDR3 is CASSPRQSYGYTF. Here the CDR3 DNA reads TGTGCCAGCAGCCCCAGACAGAGCTATGGCTACACCTTC. V gene TRBV6-5 combines with J gene TRBJ1-2, with a possible D match to TRBD1 (5 bases). Germline loops: CDR1 MNHEY, CDR2 SVGAGI. The V gene lost 6 bases and the J gene lost 4 bases, with 12 bases spanning the gap. This CDR3 contains 13 residues.

V gene TRBV9 combines with J gene TRBJ2-7, with 9 nucleotides matching TRBD1. The V gene end was trimmed by 2 bases and the J gene end by 6 bases; junction bases not matched to a gene: 6. The CDR3 has 14 amino acids. Per germline, CDR1 SGDLS and CDR2 YYNGEE. CDR3 in DNA: TGTGCCAGCAGCGTCCGGGACAGGGTGAGCGAGCAGTACTTC. Encoded protein: CASSVRDRVSEQYF.

This clone is a singleton in its sample. V and J are TRBV29-1 and TRBJ1-1, with TRBD1 as a possible D gene (6 bases). CDR3 length equals 12 residues. V was clipped by 7 bases and J by 2 bases, with 11 bases between them. Germline V gene sequence: CDR1 SQVTM, CDR2 ANQGSEA. The CDR3 loop is CSAGTRNTEAFF. The CDR3 DNA reads as TGCAGCGCAGGGACACGAAACACTGAAGCTTTCTTT.